Following are 30 T cell receptor beta chains from one sample sequenced in a study of early T cells in non-severe SARS-CoV-2 infection. Via MiXCR, TCRdb re-called the 5' RACE reads, giving one row per CDR3 protein. The sample gives 63,000 or so distinct CDR3 sequences, 12% of which show up once; 6% to 7% is in the top ten. The sample consisted of whole blood. The receptors come from an adult who was a healthcare worker with PCR-confirmed SARS-CoV-2 infection or an uninfected control (not recorded which).

In this sample, this clonotype turned up a few times. The chain couples TRBV5-1 to TRBJ1-4; D call uncertain. In germline, CDR1 is SGHRS, CDR2 YFSETQ. Trimming shortened V by 0 bases and J by 0 bases, and 6 bases separated the two germline ends. The CDR3 sequence is 15 residues long. CDR3 in DNA: TGCGCCAGCAGCTTGGCCCGTTCAACTAATGAAAAACTGTTTTTT. Translating it yields CASSLARSTNEKLFF.

This chain uses TRBV6-1 with TRBJ2-1; D not certain. The CDR3 loop spans 11 amino acids. Looked up from germline, CDR1 is MNHNS and CDR2 is SASEGT. The V end was cut by 2 bases, the J end by 9 bases, with 5 bases between. The CDR3, as DNA: TGTGCCAGCAGTGAATTGAGTGAGCAGTTCTTC. This gives the protein CASSELSEQFF.

V and J are TRBV11-3 and TRBJ1-3; D not resolved. V was clipped by 4 bases and J by 0 bases, with 10 bases between them. There are 15 residues in the CDR3. The V gene's germline CDR1 is SGHNT and CDR2 YENEEA. This chain's CDR3 is CASSSARGSGNTIYF. DNA of the CDR3: TGTGCCAGCAGCTCCGCCCGCGGCTCTGGAAACACCATATATTTT.

This clonotype was observed at least ten times. V gene TRBV18 combines with J gene TRBJ2-5, with TRBD2 matching 9 bases. V lost 1 base and J lost 2; bases outside the gene matches: 5. CDR3 size: 16 residues. The germline V gene has CDR1 KGHSH and CDR2 LQKENI. The CDR3 DNA follows: TGTGCCAGCTCACCACTAGCGGGAGTTGGTCAAGAGACCCAGTACTTC. As protein: CASSPLAGVGQETQYF.

The chain employs TRBV28 and TRBJ2-1; the D is unclear. Germline CDR1 is MDHEN and CDR2 is SYDVKM. V lost 1 base and J lost 10, with 8 bases in between. The CDR3 spans 12 residues. In DNA form, the CDR3 reads TGTGCCAGCAGTTTATCCTTTACGGAGCAGTTCTTC. This translates into CASSLSFTEQFF.

This clonotype was recorded at least ten times. The V call is TRBV18, the J call TRBJ1-5, with unresolved D. The CDR3 consists of 13 residues. Germline-derived CDR1 and CDR2 are KGHSH and LQKENI. Trimming shortened V by 3 bases and J by 4 bases, and 7 bases separated the two germline ends. CDR3 nucleotide sequence: TGTGCCAGCTCACCTTCACTTAATCAGCCCCAGCATTTT. Translating gives CASSPSLNQPQHF.

This clonotype was observed a handful of times. As DNA, the CDR3 is TGTGCCAGCTCACCGGGACCCGGAAGGAGCTCCTACAATGAGCAGTTCTTC. It codes for CASSPGPGRSSYNEQFF. The chain carries TRBV18 and TRBJ2-1, with D possibly called TRBD1 or TRBD2 (5 bases each). CDR3 length equals 17 residues. Trimming removed 3 bases from V and 0 bases from J, with 15 bases in between. Looked up from germline, CDR1 is KGHSH and CDR2 is LQKENI.

The rearrangement links TRBV29-1 to TRBJ2-5; 10 nucleotides line up with TRBD2. Per the germline V gene, CDR1 is SQVTM and CDR2 is ANQGSEA. The CDR3 is 14 amino acids. V trimming: 7 bases; J trimming: 2 bases; junction bases outside the gene matches: 7. In DNA form, the CDR3 reads TGCAGCGCCCCCGGGACTAGCGTTCAAGAGACCCAGTACTTC. It specifies CSAPGTSVQETQYF.

The V and J genes are TRBV5-4 and TRBJ2-7; D may be TRBD2 (5 bases). Per germline, CDR1 SGHNT and CDR2 YYREEE (reference sequence). V gave up 3 bases and J gave up 0 bases, with 13 bases separating them. The CDR3 consists of 15 residues. The CDR3 DNA is TGTGCCAGCAGCTCGACTATTTTCCGCTCCTACGAGCAGTACTTC. This codes for CASSSTIFRSYEQYF. Variable domain in full (rest from reference TRBV5-4 and TRBJ2-7): ETGVTQSPTHLIKTRGQQVTLRCSSQSGHNTVSWYQQALGQGPQFIFQYYREEENGRGNFPPRFSGLQFPNYSSELNVNALELDDSALYLCASSSTIFRSYEQYFGPGTRLTVT.

This clonotype occurred many times. V and J are TRBV4-1 and TRBJ1-6, with a tentative D call TRBD1 (5 bases). The CDR3 contains 16 residues. V dropped 7 bases and J dropped 3 bases, with 16 bases sitting between them. Germline V CDR1 and CDR2: MGHRA, YSYEKL. The CDR3 DNA sequence: TGCGCCAGCACCACGAAAAGAGGGGACTATAATTCACCCCTCCACTTT. It encodes CASTTKRGDYNSPLHF.

The CDR3 protein is CASTRDRNPNYGYTF. The CDR3 bases are TGTGCCAGCACCCGTGACAGGAACCCTAACTATGGCTACACCTTC. The rearrangement uses TRBV7-2 and TRBJ1-2; possible D gene TRBD1, 6 bases. The CDR3 length is 15 residues. The V gene lost 7 bases and the J gene lost 0 bases, with 15 bases spanning the gap. CDR1 is SGHTA, CDR2 FQGNSA, per germline.

A few counts support this clonotype. The rearrangement links TRBV2 to TRBJ2-5; 10 bases match TRBD2. Germline CDR1 SNHLY, CDR2 FYNNEI. V gave up 6 bases and J gave up 5 bases; unmatched junction bases: 6. The CDR3 sequence is 14 residues long. The CDR3 coding sequence is TGTGCCAGCAGCGGTGGGACTAGCGCCGAGACCCAGTACTTC. Translation gives CASSGGTSAETQYF.

This clonotype showed up many times. The chain combines TRBV11-2 with TRBJ2-3; tentatively, D is TRBD2 (5 bases). Germline V CDR1 and CDR2: SGHAT, FQNNGV. The CDR3 extends over 13 amino acids. V shed 5 bases and J shed 7 bases, with 13 bases lying between them. CDR3 region: CASSPRPSHTQYF. CDR3 nucleotides: TGTGCCAGCAGCCCAAGGCCTAGCCATACGCAGTATTTT.

Many counts were recorded for this clonotype. CDR3 protein: CASSMIQGAQHNEQFF. The CDR3 region has the DNA TGTGCCAGTAGTATGATACAGGGGGCGCAACACAATGAGCAGTTCTTC. The gene calls are TRBV19 and TRBJ2-1, with 9 bases fitting TRBD1. Unmatched junction bases numbered 8, after V lost 3 bases and J lost 5 bases. Germline assignment: CDR1 LNHDA and CDR2 SQIVND (reference sequence). This CDR3 comprises 16 residues.

The sample holds many counts of this clonotype. The V gene is TRBV6-4, the J gene TRBJ2-1; the match to TRBD2 covers 8 bases. Germline-derived CDR1 and CDR2 are MRHNA and SNTAGT. CDR3 length: 15 amino acids. J gave up 6 bases and V 2 bases, and 6 bases lay outside the gene matches. CDR3 amino acids: CASSDVSGSSNEQFF. DNA of the CDR3: TGTGCCAGCAGTGACGTGAGCGGGAGCTCCAATGAGCAGTTCTTC.

This sequence joins TRBV12-2 and TRBJ1-5. TRBV12-2 is annotated as a pseudogene. The CDR3 sequence is 15 residues long. CDR3 DNA sequence: TGTGCAAGTCGCTGTGGCCTCTGGCACAATCAGCCCCAGCATTTT. Translating it yields CASRCGLWHNQPQHF.

The chain has TRBV18 and TRBJ1-6, with D perhaps matching TRBD1 (5 bases). Trimming removed 3 bases at V and 12 bases at J, with 15 bases between. The length of the CDR3 is 14 residues. From germline, CDR1 is KGHSH and CDR2 LQKENI. The CDR3 reads CASSPAGTVIPLHF. CDR3 nucleotide sequence: TGTGCCAGCTCACCTGCCGGGACTGTCATACCCCTCCACTTT. Drawing the rest from reference TRBV18 and TRBJ1-6, the complete variable domain is NAGVMQNPRHLVRRRGQEARLRCSPMKGHSHVYWYRQLPEEGLKFMVYLQKENIIDESGMPKERFSAEFPKEGPSILRIQQVVRGDSAAYFCASSPAGTVIPLHFGNGTRLTVT.

The CDR3 region is CSAGPGDKETQYF. The DNA for the CDR3 is TGCAGTGCTGGCCCTGGGGACAAAGAGACCCAGTACTTC. V gene TRBV20-1 combines with J gene TRBJ2-5, with a weak D call TRBD1 (6 bases). The germline V and J ends were trimmed by 5 bases and 3 bases, with 13 bases remaining between them. CDR3 length: 13 residues. CDR1 is DFQATT, CDR2 SNEGSKA, per germline (reference sequence).

V and J are TRBV5-6 and TRBJ2-3; the D is unclear. CDR3 length equals 13 residues. V gave up 0 bases and J gave up 2 bases, with 4 bases separating them. Germline V gene data show CDR1 as SGHDT and CDR2 as YYEEEE. CDR3 sequence reads: CASSLVDTDTQYF. The CDR3 nucleotides read TGTGCCAGCAGCTTGGTAGACACAGATACGCAGTATTTT.

This clonotype was found many times. This chain connects TRBV5-1 to TRBJ2-2; D might be TRBD1 or TRBD2, each matching 5 bases. Germline CDR1 reads SGHRS; CDR2 reads YFSETQ. The CDR3 length is 11 residues. V shed 4 bases and J shed 9 bases, with 7 bases lying between them. This CDR3 reads CASSRDRELFF. CDR3 sequence (DNA): TGCGCCAGCAGCCGGGACCGGGAGCTGTTTTTT.

The chain is built from TRBV7-2 and TRBJ2-5; D not resolved. Germline V gene sequence: CDR1 SGHTA, CDR2 FQGNSA. V was shortened by 5 bases and J by 0 bases, with 13 bases between the two germline ends. There are 15 residues in the CDR3. CDR3 DNA sequence: TGTGCCAGCAGCCCCGAGTTGCGGTACCAAGAGACCCAGTACTTC. The encoded protein is CASSPELRYQETQYF.

This clonotype has a handful of counts. The chain employs TRBV4-1 and TRBJ1-1; D ambiguous. Trimming stripped 0 bases from V and 5 bases from J, with 16 bases between. The CDR3 is 16 residues long. CDR1 is MGHRA, CDR2 YSYEKL, per germline. The CDR3 loop reads CASSQESQAGWTEAFF. The CDR3 DNA is TGCGCCAGCAGCCAAGAAAGTCAGGCTGGTTGGACTGAAGCTTTCTTT.

The chain is built from TRBV4-2 and TRBJ1-6, with 9 bases identical to TRBD1. Per germline, CDR1 LGHNA and CDR2 YNFKEQ. With V trimmed by 5 bases and J by 0 bases, 5 bases remained unmatched. This CDR3 is built from 17 residues. In DNA form, the CDR3 reads TGTGCCAGCAGCGCGACAGGGGGTAGCTCCTATAATTCACCCCTCCACTTT. Translated, it gives CASSATGGSSYNSPLHF.

This clonotype occurred a few times. J is TRBJ1-1 and V is TRBV29-1; unclear D gene. Germline-derived CDR1 and CDR2 are SQVTM and ANQGSEA. The CDR3 is made up of 11 amino acids. V was shortened by 7 bases and J by 13 bases, with 19 bases between the two germline ends. The CDR3 spells CSGRSTHEVFF. The CDR3, as DNA: TGCAGCGGGAGGAGCACTCACGAGGTTTTCTTT.

This clonotype was counted ten times or more. The chain uses TRBV29-1 and TRBJ2-7; 8 bases map to TRBD1. This CDR3 spans 15 amino acids. CDR1 is SQVTM and CDR2 is ANQGSEA in the germline V gene. Trimming at V came to 3 bases and at J to 6 bases, leaving 13 bases not matched to a gene. The CDR3 protein is CSVDGWTGSGPEQYF. CDR3 in DNA: TGCAGCGTTGATGGGTGGACAGGGTCAGGACCCGAGCAGTACTTC.

The sample holds one count of this clonotype. The gene calls are TRBV4-1 and TRBJ2-3, with 7 nucleotides matching TRBD2. This CDR3 spans 20 amino acids. The ends lost 0 bases at V and 3 bases at J; junction bases unmatched: 18. CDR1 and CDR2 (germline): MGHRA, YSYEKL. Here the CDR3 reads CASSQDFLLGGSSFTDTQYF. Written as DNA, the CDR3 is TGCGCCAGCAGCCAAGATTTTCTCTTGGGCGGGAGTAGCTTTACAGATACGCAGTATTTT.

This clonotype was seen repeatedly, ten times or more. The gene calls are TRBV4-2 and TRBJ2-3, with a possible D match to TRBD2 (7 bases). Germline-derived CDR1 and CDR2 are LGHNA and YNFKEQ. The CDR3 extends over 16 amino acids. Trimming took 3 bases from V and 1 from J, leaving 14 bases between them. CDR3 nucleotides: TGTGCCAGCAGCCAGAAGGGGGGGTTCGGCACAGATACGCAGTATTTT. It codes for CASSQKGGFGTDTQYF.

Many counts were recorded for this clonotype. The chain carries TRBV20-1 and TRBJ2-7; 8 nucleotides line up with TRBD1. There are 16 residues in the CDR3. V lost 1 base, J lost 3 bases, and 11 bases stayed unmatched. CDR1 and CDR2 (germline): DFQATT, SNEGSKA (reference sequence). The CDR3 loop is CSARGQGTGDYYEQYF. The CDR3 nucleotides are TGCAGTGCTAGAGGACAAGGGACAGGCGACTACTACGAGCAGTACTTC.

This clonotype was detected many times. The chain joins TRBV19 to TRBJ2-2, with a weak D call TRBD2 (5 bases). V was pared by 6 bases and J by 2 bases, with 13 bases between. This CDR3 comprises 15 residues. The germline V gene has CDR1 LNHDA and CDR2 SQIVND (reference sequence). The CDR3 reads CASSPAGLNTGELFF. For the CDR3, the DNA is TGTGCCAGTAGCCCGGCGGGCCTAAACACCGGGGAGCTGTTTTTT.

Turning to this clonotype: One end of the junction fails to match germline, which may point to a read error. V gene TRBV20-1 combines with J gene TRBJ2-2; D gene uncertain. Germline assignment: CDR1 DFQATT and CDR2 SNEGSKA (reference sequence). The CDR3 covers 12 residues. The DNA for the CDR3 is TGTGGAAGGCGTGGTAACACCGGGGAGCTGTTTTTT. Protein product: CGRRGNTGELFF.